This T cell receptor beta chain is drawn from a study of neurological immune-mediated disorders. Germline-derived CDR1 and CDR2 are SGHRS and YFSETQ. This CDR3 contains 17 residues. With 6 bases removed from V and 0 bases from J, the gap between germline ends came to 18 bases. 5'RACE employing 10-nucleotide random UMIs yielded the cDNA. TCRdb itself ran the 5' RACE reads through MiXCR, one entry per CDR3 protein. Of approximately 87,000 distinct CDR3 sequences in the sample, less than 15% were seen once. This clonotype was counted ten times or more. The specimen sequenced was PBMCs. The receptor's source is a woman aged 50 to 65 in good health. V gene TRBV5-1 combines with J gene TRBJ2-2; the D gene is possibly TRBD2 (5 bases). In nucleotides, the CDR3 is TGCGCCAGCACCCTGAGGACCGACTATTCGAACACCGGGGAGCTGTTTTTT. This gives the protein CASTLRTDYSNTGELFF.